This T cell receptor beta chain is drawn from a study of blood T cell repertoires in COVID-19. Per the study methods: How many nucleated cells were present was estimated from reference gene primer amplification. Produced via immunoSEQ multiplex PCR; TCRdb's table is partial and in-frame only. That table gives V, J and clone size, and the DNA gave D and trimming. The data hold 150,000 to 200,000 clones, with roughly 79% observed a single time. This CDR3 contains 16 residues. Germline-derived CDR1 and CDR2 are SGHNT and YYREEE (reference sequence). V shed 2 bases and J 3 bases; nucleotides not matched to a gene: 4.

The receptor comes from a woman over 75 with COVID-19, enrolled during active disease. This sequence joins TRBV5-4 and TRBJ2-3, with 12 bases lining up with TRBD2. Sequencing was performed on peripheral blood. The chain's CDR3 is CASSFPSGGGTDTQYF. The CDR3, as DNA: TGTGCCAGCAGCTTCCCTAGCGGGGGGGGGACAGATACGCAGTATTTT.